The entry below describes one TCR beta chain. Trimming cost V 1 base and J 5 bases, with 10 bases left between them. Germline CDR1 and CDR2: SGHTA and FQGTGA. The CDR3 is 14 residues long. Time point noted: patch test 2, 6 weeks after DPC sensitization. Treatment meaning: therapeutic diphenylcyclopropenone sensitization with weekly scalp DPC. This entry belongs to a study of human T cells and chemical hapten exposure. TCRdb independently ran MiXCR on the RACE reads; one entry per CDR3 protein. The repertoire holds approximately 350,000 distinct CDR3 sequences, with about 6% as singletons. The sequence was collected from a woman between 18 and 30 years old with alopecia areata. Some clones in this sample may be carry-over from other donors' samples. Sequencing used whole blood, obtained in connection with sensitization to the hapten diphenylcyclopropenone (DPC). The rearrangement uses TRBV7-3 and TRBJ2-3, with D unclear. CDR3 DNA sequence: TGTGCCAGCAGCTTAAGGGCCCCCGAAGATACGCAGTATTTT. Translated: CASSLRAPEDTQYF.